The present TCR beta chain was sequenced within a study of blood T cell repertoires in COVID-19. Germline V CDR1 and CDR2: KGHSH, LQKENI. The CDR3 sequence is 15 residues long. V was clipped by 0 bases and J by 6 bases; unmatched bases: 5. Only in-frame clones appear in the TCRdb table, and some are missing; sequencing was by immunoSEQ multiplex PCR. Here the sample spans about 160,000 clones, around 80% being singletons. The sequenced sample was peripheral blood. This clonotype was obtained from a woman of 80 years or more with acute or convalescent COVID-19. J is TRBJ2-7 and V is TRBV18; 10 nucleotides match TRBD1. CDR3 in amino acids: CASSPPGQGLAEQYF. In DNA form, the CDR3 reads TGTGCCAGCTCACCACCGGGACAGGGGTTGGCCGAGCAGTACTTC.